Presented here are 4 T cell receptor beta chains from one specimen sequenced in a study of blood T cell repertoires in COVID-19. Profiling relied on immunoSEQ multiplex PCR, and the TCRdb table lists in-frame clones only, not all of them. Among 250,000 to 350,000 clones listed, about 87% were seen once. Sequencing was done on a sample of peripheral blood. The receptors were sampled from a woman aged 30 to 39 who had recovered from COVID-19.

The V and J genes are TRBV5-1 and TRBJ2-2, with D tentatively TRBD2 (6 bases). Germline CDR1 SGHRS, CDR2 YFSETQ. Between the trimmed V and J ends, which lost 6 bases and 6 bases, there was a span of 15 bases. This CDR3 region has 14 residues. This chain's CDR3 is CASILAPDAGELFF. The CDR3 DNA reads TGCGCCAGCATACTAGCACCCGATGCCGGGGAGCTGTTTTTT.

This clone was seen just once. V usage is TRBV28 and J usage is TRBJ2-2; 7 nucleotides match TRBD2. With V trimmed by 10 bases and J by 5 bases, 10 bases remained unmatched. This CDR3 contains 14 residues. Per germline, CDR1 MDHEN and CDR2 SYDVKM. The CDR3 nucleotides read TGTGCCATCCCATCTCCCGGGGGGACCGGGGAGCTGTTTTTT. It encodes CAIPSPGGTGELFF.

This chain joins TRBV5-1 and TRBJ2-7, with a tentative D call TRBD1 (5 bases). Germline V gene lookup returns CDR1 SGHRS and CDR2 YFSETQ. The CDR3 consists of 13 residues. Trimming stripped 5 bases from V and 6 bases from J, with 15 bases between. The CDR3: CASRQGSQAEQYF. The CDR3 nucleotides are TGCGCCAGCAGGCAGGGTTCTCAGGCCGAGCAGTACTTC.

This chain's CDR3 is CASRNLASVTDTQYF. The CDR3 nucleotides are TGTGCCAGCAGAAACTTAGCGTCCGTCACAGATACGCAGTATTTT. The chain couples TRBV2 to TRBJ2-3; D possibly corresponds to TRBD2 (5 bases). The germline V gene encodes CDR1 SNHLY and CDR2 FYNNEI. Trimming stripped 6 bases from V and 2 bases from J, with 15 bases between. This CDR3 has 15 amino acids. Variable domain in full (rest from reference TRBV2 and TRBJ2-3): EPEVTQTPSHQVTQMGQEVILRCVPISNHLYFYWYRQILGQKVEFLVSFYNNEISEKSEIFDDQFSVERPDGSNFTLKIRSTKLEDSAMYFCASRNLASVTDTQYFGPGTRLTVL.